The present TCR beta chain was sequenced within a study of shared clonotypes between healthy human individuals. Study results and caveats: Compared with clonotypes that all four donors shared, non-shared clonotypes had lower generation probabilities.

Turning to this clone: What it binds is unknown.

TCRdb keeps only in-frame clones here, not all; method: immunoSEQ multiplex PCR. Here the sample spans about 600,000 clones, 97% being singletons. The TCR originated in a woman between 25 and 40 years old in good health. The material sequenced was naive CD4+ T cells sorted from blood. As to subset: CD45RA+ positively selected.

Here the CDR3 DNA reads TGTGCCAGCGAGAAGACAGGGGGCACTGAAGCTTTCTTT. Residues: CASEKTGGTEAFF. This chain uses TRBV6-5 with TRBJ1-1; 9 positions agree with TRBD1. The CDR3 loop spans 13 amino acids. J gave up 4 bases and V 8 bases, and 5 bases lay outside the gene matches. The V gene's germline CDR1 is MNHEY and CDR2 SVGAGI.